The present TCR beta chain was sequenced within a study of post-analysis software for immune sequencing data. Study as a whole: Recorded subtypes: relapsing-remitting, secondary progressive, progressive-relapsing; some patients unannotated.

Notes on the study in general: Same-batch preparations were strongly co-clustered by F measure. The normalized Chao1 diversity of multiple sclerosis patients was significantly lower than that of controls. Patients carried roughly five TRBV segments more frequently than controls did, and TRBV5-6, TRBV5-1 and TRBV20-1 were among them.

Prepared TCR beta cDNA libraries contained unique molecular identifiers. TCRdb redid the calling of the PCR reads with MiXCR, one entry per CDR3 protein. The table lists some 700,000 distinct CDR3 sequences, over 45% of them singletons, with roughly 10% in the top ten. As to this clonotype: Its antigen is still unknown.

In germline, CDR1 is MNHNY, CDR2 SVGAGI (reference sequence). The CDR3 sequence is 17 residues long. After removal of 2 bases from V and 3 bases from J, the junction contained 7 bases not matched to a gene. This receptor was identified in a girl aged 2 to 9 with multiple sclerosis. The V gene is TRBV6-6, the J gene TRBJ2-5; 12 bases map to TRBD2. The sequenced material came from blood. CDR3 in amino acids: CASSYGLASGGEETQYF. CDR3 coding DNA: TGTGCCAGCAGTTACGGGCTGGCTAGCGGGGGGGAAGAGACCCAGTACTTC.